These 9 T cell receptor beta chains originate from one sample sequenced in a study of T cell responses to AZD1222 COVID-19 vaccine. The repertoire was sequenced with immunoSEQ multiplex PCR; TCRdb's copy has only in-frame clones and lacks some. The sample has approximately 100,000 clones; 93% are singletons. This specimen was peripheral blood, taken on day 0 of AZD1222 vaccination. These receptors were collected from an adult in good health.

The CDR3 protein is CASSRSGTRAGELFF. CDR3 sequence (DNA): TGTGCCAGCAGCCGTTCCGGGACTAGAGCCGGGGAGCTGTTTTTT. The V and J genes are TRBV27 and TRBJ2-2; TRBD2 matches 8 bases. The CDR3 length is 15 residues. CDR1 and CDR2 (germline): MNHEY, SMNVEV (reference sequence). With 6 bases clipped from V and 6 bases from J, the junction kept 9 bases outside the gene matches.

The chain couples TRBV20-1 to TRBJ1-5; D not certain. The CDR3 extends over 12 amino acids. Germline values: CDR1 DFQATT, CDR2 SNEGSKA (reference sequence). V dropped 3 bases and J dropped 7 bases, with 10 bases sitting between them. CDR3 in DNA: TGCAGTGCTAGTAGCGGCGGCCAGCCCCAGCATTTT. Translation gives CSASSGGQPQHF.

On this clone itself: Compared with germline, one end of the junction differs, possibly owing to a read error. The V call is TRBV11-3, the J call TRBJ2-3; TRBD2 might be the D (6 bases). Germline assignment: CDR1 SGHNT and CDR2 YENEEA. The CDR3 extends over 16 amino acids. CDR3 region: CASSRRGRLQGDTQYF. The CDR3 nucleotides read TGCGCCAGCAGCAGGCGGGGACGGCTCCAAGGAGATACGCAGTATTTT.

This rearrangement joins TRBV10-2 to TRBJ2-3, with no clear D. With 6 bases removed from V and 2 bases from J, the gap between germline ends came to 9 bases. CDR3 length: 13 residues. Germline V gene lookup returns CDR1 WSHSY and CDR2 SAAADI. CDR3 region: CASSEEFTDTQYF. The CDR3 DNA is TGCGCCAGCAGCGAGGAGTTCACAGATACGCAGTATTTT.

The CDR3 DNA sequence: TGTGCCAGCAGCCCCGATTGGGCGACGAGGGGTGAAGCTTTCTTT. Translation: CASSPDWATRGEAFF. This chain links TRBV3-1 (or the pseudogene TRBV3-2) with TRBJ1-1; D is perhaps TRBD1 (5 bases). This CDR3 comprises 15 residues. CDR1 LGHDT and CDR2 YNNKEL come from the germline V gene (reference sequence). Trimming stripped 4 bases from V and 7 bases from J, with 19 bases between.

The chain links TRBV6-6 to TRBJ1-2; 8 bases line up with TRBD1. Germline loops: CDR1 MNHNY, CDR2 SVGAGI (reference sequence). This CDR3 has 14 residues. With V trimmed by 0 bases and J by 6 bases, 3 bases remained unmatched. In DNA, the CDR3 is TGTGCCAGCAGTTACTCAGGACAGGGTGATGGCTACACCTTC. Translating it yields CASSYSGQGDGYTF.

This clone has a handful of counts. This sample also contains other DNA sequences that code for the same CDR3. This rearrangement joins TRBV3-1 (or the pseudogene TRBV3-2) to TRBJ1-6; D gene uncertain. This CDR3 is 12 amino acids long. Germline CDR1 reads LGHDT; CDR2 reads YNNKEL (reference sequence). Trimming left V 0 bases short and J 6 bases short, with 0 bases between. CDR3 loop: CASSQDNSPLHF. As DNA, the CDR3 is TGTGCCAGCAGCCAAGATAATTCACCCCTCCACTTT.

The chain links TRBV18 to TRBJ1-1, with a possible D match to TRBD1 (5 bases). Germline CDR1 reads KGHSH; CDR2 reads LQKENI. V was cut by 4 bases and J by 4 bases, with 16 bases left in between. There are 15 residues in the CDR3. The CDR3 DNA reads TGTGCCAGCTCACGACCTCAGGGCGGTGGCACTGAAGCTTTCTTT. Protein product: CASSRPQGGGTEAFF. The complete variable domain, with remaining parts taken from reference TRBV18 and TRBJ1-1, reads NAGVMQNPRHLVRRRGQEARLRCSPMKGHSHVYWYRQLPEEGLKFMVYLQKENIIDESGMPKERFSAEFPKEGPSILRIQQVVRGDSAAYFCASSRPQGGGTEAFFGQGTRLTVV.

The chain couples TRBV7-9 to TRBJ1-2; D not resolved. V was clipped by 5 bases and J by 2 bases, with 9 bases between them. The CDR3 loop spans 13 amino acids. CDR1 is SEHNR, CDR2 FQNEAQ, per germline (reference sequence). The CDR3 DNA reads TGTGCCAGCAGCCCGGGGAACAACTATGGCTACACCTTC. Amino acids: CASSPGNNYGYTF. The entire variable domain, with the rest obtained from reference TRBV7-9 and TRBJ1-2, is as follows: DTGVSQNPRHKITKRGQNVTFRCDPISEHNRLYWYRQTLGQGPEFLTYFQNEAQLEKSRLLSDRFSAERPKGSFSTLEIQRTEQGDSAMYLCASSPGNNYGYTFGSGTRLTVV.